The rows below give T cell receptor beta chains drawn from one sample of a study of shared clonotypes between healthy human individuals. Some clones are missing from TCRdb's copy, which holds only in-frame ones; the method was immunoSEQ multiplex PCR. The sample yields 500,000 to 650,000 clones, around 78% seen once. The specimen sequenced was PBMCs. Every receptor here comes from a woman in her thirties or forties in good health. Some clones in this sample may be carry-over from other donors' samples. The CDR3 runs from the conserved cysteine through the conserved F or W. The D gene is left open where the match is weak. Some rows have no size entry. The others give once, few or many, or a class for an expanded clone.

abundance,j_gene,d_gene,v_gene,CDR3nt,CDR3aa
NA,TRBJ2-7,TRBD1,TRBV28,TGTGCCAGCAGCGGTCGGGACAGGGGTTTTGTCTACGAGCAGTACTTC,CASSGRDRGFVYEQYF
NA,TRBJ2-5,NA,TRBV19,TGTGCCAGTAGTACGAATAGCAGAATGGGAGAGACCCAGTACTTC,CASSTNSRMGETQYF
NA,TRBJ2-1,NA,TRBV7-3,TGTGCCAGCAGCGGGAGAATGGGCAATGAGCAGTTCTTC,CASSGRMGNEQFF
NA,TRBJ2-3,NA,TRBV7-2,TGTGCCAGCAGCCCCCGGGACTTTTGGGATACGCAGTATTTT,CASSPRDFWDTQYF
NA,TRBJ1-5,NA,TRBV4-1,TGCGCCAGCAGCCCTCAGAAGGGTGTTCAGCCCCAGCATTTT,CASSPQKGVQPQHF
NA,TRBJ1-3,NA,TRBV5-1,TGCGCCAGCAGTCGGGACACCTCTGGAAACACCATATATTTT,CASSRDTSGNTIYF
NA,TRBJ2-6,NA,TRBV10-3,TGTGCCATCAGTGAGTCAGGGATAGGGGCCAACGTCCTGACTTTC,CAISESGIGANVLTF
NA,TRBJ2-7,TRBD1,TRBV5-1,TGCGCCAGCAGCTTGGGTCGTAGTGGGGGACAGGGGTTCTACGAGCAGTACTTC,CASSLGRSGGQGFYEQYF
NA,TRBJ2-7,NA,TRBV29-1,TGCAGCGTTGAAGGGACGCCGGGCGAGCAGTACTTC,CSVEGTPGEQYF
many,TRBJ2-5,NA,TRBV2,TGTGCCAGCAGTGGCCAAGAGACCCAGTACTTC,CASSGQETQYF
NA,TRBJ2-6,NA,TRBV5-6,TGTGCCAGCAGCTTTCGCTCTGGGGCCAACGTCCTGACTTTC,CASSFRSGANVLTF
NA,TRBJ2-5,NA,TRBV5-1,TGCGCCAGCAGCGGGGGTACTACAGAGACCCAGTACTTC,CASSGGTTETQYF
NA,TRBJ2-7,TRBD2,TRBV5-1,TGCGCCAGCTCTCCGGGACTAGCGAACTTTTACGAGCAGTACTTC,CASSPGLANFYEQYF
many,TRBJ2-2,TRBD2,TRBV7-8,TGTGCCAGCAGGGAACCGGGACTAGCGGCCTCCGGGGAGCTGTTTTTT,CASREPGLAASGELFF
NA,TRBJ2-6,NA,TRBV5-4,TGTGCCAGCACTTGGAGCGGAGATCTTGGTGGGGCCAACGTCCTGACTTTC,CASTWSGDLGGANVLTF
NA,TRBJ2-2,NA,TRBV7-9,TGTGCCAGCAGCTTAGGGCGCGCGAGCGAGAACACCGGGGAGCTGTTTTTT,CASSLGRASENTGELFF
NA,TRBJ1-1,TRBD1,TRBV19,TGTGCCAGTAGTGCCGGGCAGGGGGCCAGGTATGCTTTCTTT,CASSAGQGARYAFF
NA,TRBJ2-3,NA,TRBV7-3,TGTGCCAGCAGCTTGGGCGGGGGCCTGGATACGCAGTATTTT,CASSLGGGLDTQYF
NA,TRBJ1-2,NA,TRBV29-1,TGCAGCCCTTGGGGGCGGGAGGATGGCTACACCTTC,CSPWGREDGYTF
NA,TRBJ2-7,TRBD2,TRBV10-1,TGCGCCAGCAGTTTAGCGGGAGCGAACCGCTACGAGCAGTACTTC,CASSLAGANRYEQYF
NA,TRBJ1-1,TRBD1,TRBV10-3,TGTGCCATCAGTGAGGCCGACAGGGGTGAGGCTGAAGCTTTCTTT,CAISEADRGEAEAFF
NA,TRBJ1-5,NA,TRBV6-4,TGTGCCAGGCCAGGGGACTCCCCTTATAGCAATCAGCCCCAGCATTTT,CARPGDSPYSNQPQHF
NA,TRBJ2-7,NA,TRBV11-2,TGTGCCAGCAGACCCTTGACAGGCCCTCTCTACGAGCAGTACTTC,CASRPLTGPLYEQYF
NA,TRBJ1-1,NA,TRBV7-2,TGTGCCAGCAGCTTGGGCACTTCCCCCCCCCACGCTTTCTTT,CASSLGTSPPHAFF
few,TRBJ2-1,TRBD2,TRBV13,TGTGCCAGCAGCCAATTAGCGGGAGCCCACAATGAGCAGTTCTTC,CASSQLAGAHNEQFF
NA,TRBJ1-6,NA,TRBV27,TGTGCCAGCAGTTCCCTCGGTCGGGGGGAAGGTTCACCCCTCCACTTT,CASSSLGRGEGSPLHF
NA,TRBJ1-2,TRBD1,TRBV28,TGTGCCAGCACCCTCGGACAGGGAAGATATGGCTACACCTTC,CASTLGQGRYGYTF